This is a list of T cell receptor beta chains from one sample in a study of PD-1 blockade in mismatch repair-deficient tumors. The table came from immunoSEQ multiplex PCR; TCRdb's copy has only in-frame clones and leaves some out. The sample comprises 55,000 to 85,000 clones, 70% to 85% of which are singletons, and approximately 5% rests with the top ten. This material consisted of peripheral blood, taken 2 weeks after starting pembrolizumab. The receptors here all came from an adult with mismatch repair-deficient cancer. The CDR3 runs from the conserved cysteine through the conserved F or W. The D gene is left open where the match is weak. Some rows mark clone size as missing; the rest say once, few, many or name a class of expanded clone.

TRBD2,NA,TRBV10-3,TRBJ2-2,TGTGCCATCAGTGAGTCGCTACTAGCGGGGACCGGGGAGCTGTTTTTT,CAISESLLAGTGELFF
NA,NA,TRBV7-3,TRBJ1-5,TGTGCCAGCTCCCCTGGGGGGGACAGCAATCAGCCCCAGCATTTT,CASSPGGDSNQPQHF
TRBD1,few,TRBV30,TRBJ1-2,TGTGCCTGGAGAACAGGGGCCTATGGCTACACCTTC,CAWRTGAYGYTF
TRBD1,NA,TRBV2,TRBJ1-4,TGTGCCAGCGCACAGGGGACTGAAAAACTGTTTTTT,CASAQGTEKLFF
NA,few,TRBV9,TRBJ2-7,TGTGCCAGCAGCGTAGGGGACACCATGGAGCAGTACTTC,CASSVGDTMEQYF
NA,NA,TRBV5-1,TRBJ1-1,TGCGCCAGCAGTATACAGCCGAACACTGAAGCTTTCTTT,CASSIQPNTEAFF
NA,NA,TRBV6-1,TRBJ1-5,TGTGCCAGCAGTGAACTGACAGGATTGAATCAGCCCCAGCATTTT,CASSELTGLNQPQHF
NA,few,TRBV2,TRBJ2-7,TGTGCCAGCAGTGTCGTACCTTCCTACGAGCAGTACTTC,CASSVVPSYEQYF
NA,NA,TRBV2,TRBJ2-1,TGTGCCAGCAGTAGGTCAGCGGAGAGCTCCTACAATGAGCAGTTCTTC,CASSRSAESSYNEQFF
NA,few,TRBV5-4,TRBJ2-7,TGTGCCAGCAGCTGGCCCTCGGGTGGCGAGCAGTACTTC,CASSWPSGGEQYF
TRBD1,NA,TRBV7-6,TRBJ2-7,TGTGCCAGCAGCCCGGGGACAGGGATCTACGAGCAGTACTTC,CASSPGTGIYEQYF
TRBD1,NA,TRBV27,TRBJ2-7,TGTGCCAGCAGGGGACAGATTCCCTCCTACGAGCAGTACTTC,CASRGQIPSYEQYF
NA,NA,TRBV2,TRBJ2-7,TGTGCCAGCAGCGGCGACACGGCGGGCGAGCAGTACTTC,CASSGDTAGEQYF
TRBD2,NA,TRBV5-4,TRBJ2-7,TGTGCCAGCAGCTTGGCAAGCGGGAGGCCCTCCGAGCAGTACTTC,CASSLASGRPSEQYF
NA,NA,TRBV7-3,TRBJ1-5,TGTGCCAGCAGTTATAATGGCAGGGATCAGCCCCAGCATTTT,CASSYNGRDQPQHF
NA,NA,TRBV6-1,TRBJ1-1,TGTGCCAGCAGTGAACAGGCTTACAGCAATCCACGCCTTATGACCAACACTGAAGCTTTCTTT,CASSEQAYSNPRLMTNTEAFF
NA,NA,TRBV21-1,TRBJ1-1,TGTGCCATGCGCGCTGGGGGCCACACTGAAGCTTTCTTT,CAMRAGGHTEAFF
NA,NA,TRBV19,TRBJ1-2,TGTGCCAGTAGTATCCCAGGGGTTACCGGCTACACCTTC,CASSIPGVTGYTF
TRBD2,NA,TRBV10-3,TRBJ2-1,TGTGCCATCAGTGTACTAGCGGGAGAGGGAAATGAGCAGTTCTTC,CAISVLAGEGNEQFF
NA,few,TRBV2,TRBJ1-5,TGTGCCAGCAGTTTCCGGAGGAACAGCAATCAGCCCCAGCATTTT,CASSFRRNSNQPQHF
NA,NA,TRBV11-3,TRBJ2-3,TGTGCCAGCAGCTTAGGACGGAGCACAGATACGCAGTATTTT,CASSLGRSTDTQYF
TRBD1,NA,TRBV5-4,TRBJ1-1,TGTGCCAGCAGACCCGGGACAGCCACTGAAGCTTTCTTT,CASRPGTATEAFF
NA,once,TRBV30,TRBJ1-2,TGTGCCTGGAGTCAGGAGGACCGCGGGGATGGCTACACCTTC,CAWSQEDRGDGYTF
NA,NA,TRBV6-5,TRBJ1-2,TGTGCCAGCAATCGGGACGGATCAGCTGCTGGCTACACCTTC,CASNRDGSAAGYTF
TRBD1,NA,TRBV2,TRBJ2-5,TGTGCCAGCAATCCACAGGGGGAGACCCAGTACTTC,CASNPQGETQYF
NA,NA,TRBV5-6,TRBJ2-7,TGTGCCAGCAGCTCGGGAAACGGACTCAACCATCCCTACGAGCAGTACTTC,CASSSGNGLNHPYEQYF
TRBD2,NA,TRBV11-2,TRBJ2-7,TGTGCCAGCAGCTTTGATGCTAGCGGGATTTTTTACTTC,CASSFDASGIFYF
TRBD1,NA,TRBV7-2,TRBJ1-3,TGTGCCAGCAGCCGGGACAGGGGGCAAGGAAACACCATATATTTT,CASSRDRGQGNTIYF
TRBD1,NA,TRBV18,TRBJ1-2,TGTGCCAGCTCACCCACGGGACAGACTAACTATGGCTACACCTTC,CASSPTGQTNYGYTF
NA,NA,TRBV27,TRBJ2-5,TGTGCCAGCAGTTTTACGACAGCCAGAGAGACCCAGTACTTC,CASSFTTARETQYF
TRBD1,NA,TRBV4-3,TRBJ1-4,TGCGCCAGCAGCCAAGGGGACAGGCAAACTAATGAAAAACTGTTTTTT,CASSQGDRQTNEKLFF
TRBD2,NA,TRBV4-1,TRBJ2-7,TGCGCCAGCAGCCAAGAGGGTCTAGCGGGGAATAGGGAGCAGTACTTC,CASSQEGLAGNREQYF